The sequence of this T cell receptor (beta chain) was determined in a study of metastatic and nonmetastatic thyroid tumors. Study overall: Comparison of repertoires was carried out across blood and tumor or nodule tissue from malignant and benign thyroid patients.

This clone was seen only once. The antigen is undetermined. Original handling: The study built a papillary thyroid cancer distant-metastasis classifier from CDR3 differences across clinicopathological groups. Via MiXCR, TCRdb re-called the PCR reads. None of the V and J calls come from the authors' own analysis; TCRdb made them. The data contain tens of thousands of clones, more than 25% of them seen just once; the ten biggest clones take up around 9.9%. Patients were all untreated before their thyroid surgery. Germline V gene data show CDR1 as DFQATT and CDR2 as SNEGSKA (reference sequence). This CDR3 spans 11 amino acids. Whole-study results and caveats: Patients with malignant thyroid tumors reportedly had significantly higher TCR beta diversity than those with benign nodules, in blood and tumor.

This chain joins TRBV20-1 and TRBJ2-7; D perhaps matches TRBD2 (5 bases). This receptor was identified in a male donor with papillary thyroid cancer or a benign thyroid nodule (not recorded which). Some clones in this sample may be carry-over from other donors' samples. Sequencing input: blood. CDR3 DNA sequence: TGCAGCTTCGGGGTAGCCTACGAGCAGTACTTC. It is translated as CSFGVAYEQYF.